This T cell receptor beta chain is drawn from a study of tumor and adjacent non-tumor tissue in lung cancer (dated by TCRdb to 2017 to 2018). For context, the study as a whole: Of the cohort, around eleven patients had adenocarcinoma, 2 had squamous cell carcinoma and 1 had small cell lung cancer. A total of 95 million to 150 million productive TCRbeta reads were generated by sequencing, corresponding to an average of around 4 million reads per sample. TCRbeta CDR3 sequencing was performed on fewer than 35 paired specimens, with one tumor sample and one normal lung sample collected per patient. The study compared bulk TCRbeta repertoires from lung tumor tissue and matched distant non-tumor lung tissue of some 16 lung cancer patients. The 15 enrolled patients, of whom approximately 10 were men and 5 were women, were aged about 31 to 85 years and were diagnosed with TNM stage I to III disease. Overall study results and their limits: Only 15 or so patients were included in the cohort, and the need for larger samples and more detailed clinical data was noted by the authors. Significantly higher TCR diversity (inverse Simpson) was observed in tumor tissue than in normal lung tissue (roughly 470 vs 170, P = 0.0075, Mann-Whitney U test). The top 100 clones made up a significantly larger cumulative share of the repertoire in normal lung than in tumor tissue. Peripheral blood was not sequenced, so blood TCRbeta repertoires in these lung cancer patients were not examined. Significantly higher TCR diversity was found in younger patients, and higher tumor TCR diversity was associated with shorter overall and disease-free survival. Neither the sequencing platform nor unique molecular identifiers are named or mentioned anywhere in the methods.

Turning to this clonotype: What antigen it recognizes has not been identified. The junction departs from germline at one end; a sequencing error may be responsible.

RNA was isolated from bulk, unsorted tissue, and RNA quality was assessed with a NanoDrop ND-1000 and an Agilent 2100. The normal lung samples consisted of distant non-tumor tissue collected more than 3 cm from the tumor edge. All donors had newly diagnosed lung cancer, had not received prior chemotherapy, and were admitted for thoracic surgery in China between August and November 2014. Anyone who had undergone radiotherapy or chemotherapy before, or who had another cancer at the same time, was left out of the study. Pieces of surgical tissue measuring about 1-2.1 cm3 were kept in RNAlater solution and held at -80 degrees C until needed. Library creation used multiplex PCR. The reads were generated on an Illumina HiSeq 2500. TCRbeta libraries were constructed through three rounds of nested PCR with primers (Table S4) according to protocols modified from ARM-PCR. Before sequencing, PCR products in the 200-500 bp range were cut out of the gel and cleaned up using the QIAquick gel extraction kit. Per the authors' processing: Reads were cleaned using Trimmomatic, were merged into complete CDR3 sequences using FLASH, and were assigned to V(D)J germline segments using MiTCR. Clonal diversity was computed as the inverse Simpson's index with VDJtools. In-frame sequences without a premature stop codon were defined as productive reads. TCRdb applied fastp at Q25 and MiXCR to the public reads, then kept only in-frame beta chains. When rows share a CDR3 protein, they turn into one entry using the most common DNA and genes. The V and J calls and clone size are TCRdb's, not the authors'. The sample table contains 98,000 or so distinct CDR3 sequences; only one count was recorded for 80% of them. Of the sample, about 29% is held by the ten largest clones.

CDR1 and CDR2, per the germline V gene, are MGHRA and YSYEKL. The CDR3 contains 17 residues, cysteine and phenylalanine counted. The DNA shown is the 51-base CDR3, in frame from base 1. The chain is encoded by TRBV4-1 joined to TRBJ2-3; the D gene is unclear. This receptor was identified in a man aged 60 to 75 with small cell lung cancer. Sequencing was carried out using distant non-tumor lung tissue. The bases read TGTGCCAGCAGCCAAGAAGAGATCGTCCGGAGCACAGATACGCAGTATTTT. Its protein product is CASSQEEIVRSTDTQYF.